This TCR beta chain came from a study of T-cell memory formation after mild COVID-19. Study-wide context: TCR clusters were mostly donor specific. Findings and limits, study-wide: Those CD4+ clones that contracted were mainly in CM and EM (CD8+ ones in EMRA).

The V gene's germline CDR1 is MNHNS and CDR2 SASEGT. Trimming shortened V by 2 bases and J by 4 bases, and 9 bases separated the two germline ends. The CDR3 contains 15 residues. Points on this clonotype: The antigen is not known.

Amplification by 5'RACE using constant-segment primers produced TCR alpha and TCR beta cDNA libraries that carried sample barcodes and UMIs. TCRdb redid the calling of the 5' RACE reads with MiXCR, one entry per CDR3 protein. The repertoire holds some 190,000 distinct CDR3 sequences, with around 15% as singletons. The sequence was collected from an adult woman who had mild COVID-19 (a few samples of this study predate the infection). Cell type and time point are not known. Sequenced sample: PBMCs or a T cell subset sorted from them (not recorded which). The rearrangement joins TRBV6-1 to TRBJ2-6; D unclear. Here the CDR3 reads CASSERGVGANVLTF. CDR3 nucleotides: TGTGCCAGCAGTGAACGTGGGGTGGGGGCCAACGTCCTGACTTTC.